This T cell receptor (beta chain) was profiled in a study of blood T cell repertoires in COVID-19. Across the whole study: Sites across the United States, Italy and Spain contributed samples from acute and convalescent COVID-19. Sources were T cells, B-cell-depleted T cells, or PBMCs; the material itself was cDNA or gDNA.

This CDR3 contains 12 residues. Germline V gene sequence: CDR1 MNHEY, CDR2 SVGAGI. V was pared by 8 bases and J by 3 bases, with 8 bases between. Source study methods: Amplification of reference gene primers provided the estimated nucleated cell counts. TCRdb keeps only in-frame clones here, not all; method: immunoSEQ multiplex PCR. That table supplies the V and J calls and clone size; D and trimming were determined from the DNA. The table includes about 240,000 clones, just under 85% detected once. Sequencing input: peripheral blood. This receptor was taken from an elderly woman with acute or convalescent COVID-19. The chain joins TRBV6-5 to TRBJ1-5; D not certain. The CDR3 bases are TGTGCCAGCCGAGGCCACAATCAGCCCCAGCATTTT. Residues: CASRGHNQPQHF.